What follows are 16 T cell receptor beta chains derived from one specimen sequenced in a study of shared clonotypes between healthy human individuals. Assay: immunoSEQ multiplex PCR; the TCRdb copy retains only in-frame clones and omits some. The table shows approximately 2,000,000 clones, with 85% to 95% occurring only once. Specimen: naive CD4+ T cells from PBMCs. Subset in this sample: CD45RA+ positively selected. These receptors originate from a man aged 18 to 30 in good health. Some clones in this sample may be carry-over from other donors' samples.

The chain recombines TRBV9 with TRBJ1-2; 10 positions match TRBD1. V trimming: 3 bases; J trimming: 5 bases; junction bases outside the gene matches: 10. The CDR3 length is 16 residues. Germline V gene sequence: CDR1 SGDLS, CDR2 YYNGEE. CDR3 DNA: TGTGCCAGCAGCGCGACAGGGACAGGGGAGGGGTATGGCTACACCTTC. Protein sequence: CASSATGTGEGYGYTF.

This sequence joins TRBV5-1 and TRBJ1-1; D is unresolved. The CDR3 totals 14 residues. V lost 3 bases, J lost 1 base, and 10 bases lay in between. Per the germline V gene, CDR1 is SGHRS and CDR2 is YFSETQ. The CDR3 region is CASSSRFRNTEAFF. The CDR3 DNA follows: TGCGCCAGCAGCTCCAGGTTTAGGAACACTGAAGCTTTCTTT.

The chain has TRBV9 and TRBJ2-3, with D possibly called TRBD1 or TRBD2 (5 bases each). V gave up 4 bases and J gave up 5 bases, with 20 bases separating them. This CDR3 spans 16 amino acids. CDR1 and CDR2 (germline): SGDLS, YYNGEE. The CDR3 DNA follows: TGTGCCAGCAGCCCCGGCCCGTCCACGGGACGAGATACGCAGTATTTT. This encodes CASSPGPSTGRDTQYF.

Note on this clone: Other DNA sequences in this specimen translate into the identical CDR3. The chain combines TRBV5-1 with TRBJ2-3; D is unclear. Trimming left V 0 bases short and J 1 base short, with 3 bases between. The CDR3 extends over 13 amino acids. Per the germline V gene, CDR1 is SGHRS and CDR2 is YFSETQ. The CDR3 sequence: CASSLGGTDTQYF. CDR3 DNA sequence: TGCGCCAGCAGCTTGGGAGGCACAGATACGCAGTATTTT.

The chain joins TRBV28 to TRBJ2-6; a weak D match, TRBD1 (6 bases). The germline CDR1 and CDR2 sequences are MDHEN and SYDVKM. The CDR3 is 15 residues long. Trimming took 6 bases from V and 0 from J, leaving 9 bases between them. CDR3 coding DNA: TGTGCCAGCAGGGGGGCTTTCTCTGGGGCCAACGTCCTGACTTTC. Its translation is CASRGAFSGANVLTF.

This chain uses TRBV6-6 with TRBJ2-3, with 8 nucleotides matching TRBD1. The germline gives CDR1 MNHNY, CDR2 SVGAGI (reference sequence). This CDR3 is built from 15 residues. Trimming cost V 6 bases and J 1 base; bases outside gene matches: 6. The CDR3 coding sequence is TGTGCCAGCAGGCGACAGGGGAGCGGCACAGATACGCAGTATTTT. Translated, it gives CASRRQGSGTDTQYF.

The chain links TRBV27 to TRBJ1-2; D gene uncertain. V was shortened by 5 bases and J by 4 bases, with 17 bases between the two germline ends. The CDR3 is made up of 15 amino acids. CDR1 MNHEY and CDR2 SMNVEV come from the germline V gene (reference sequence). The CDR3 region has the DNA TGTGCCAGCAGTCCAACGGTAGGAGGGCGCTATGGCTACACCTTC. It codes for CASSPTVGGRYGYTF.

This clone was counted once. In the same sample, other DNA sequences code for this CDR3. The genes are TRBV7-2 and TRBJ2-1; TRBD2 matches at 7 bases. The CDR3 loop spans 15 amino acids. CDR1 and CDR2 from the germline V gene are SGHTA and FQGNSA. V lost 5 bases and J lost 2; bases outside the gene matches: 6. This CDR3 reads CASSPLAGAYNEQFF. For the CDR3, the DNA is TGTGCCAGCAGCCCACTGGCGGGAGCCTACAATGAGCAGTTCTTC.

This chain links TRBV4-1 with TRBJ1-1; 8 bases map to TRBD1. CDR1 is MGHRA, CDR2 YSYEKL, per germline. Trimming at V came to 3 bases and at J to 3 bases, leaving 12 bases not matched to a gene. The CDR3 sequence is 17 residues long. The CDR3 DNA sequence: TGCGCCAGCAGCCAGTTCAGGGGGCGTTCGCTGGACACTGAAGCTTTCTTT. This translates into CASSQFRGRSLDTEAFF.

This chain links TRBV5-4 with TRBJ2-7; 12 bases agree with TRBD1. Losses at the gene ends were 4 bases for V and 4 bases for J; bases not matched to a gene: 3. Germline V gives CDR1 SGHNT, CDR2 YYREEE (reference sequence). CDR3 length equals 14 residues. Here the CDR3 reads CASSKGQGAYEQYF. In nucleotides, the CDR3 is TGTGCCAGCAGCAAGGGACAGGGGGCTTACGAGCAGTACTTC.

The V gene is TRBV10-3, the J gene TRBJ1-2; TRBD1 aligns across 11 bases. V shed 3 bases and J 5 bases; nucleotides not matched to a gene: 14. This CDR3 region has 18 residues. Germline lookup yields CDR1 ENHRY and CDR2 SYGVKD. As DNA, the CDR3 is TGTGCCATCAGTGAATTTATACCGGGACAGGGGGGTTGGTATGGCTACACCTTC. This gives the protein CAISEFIPGQGGWYGYTF.

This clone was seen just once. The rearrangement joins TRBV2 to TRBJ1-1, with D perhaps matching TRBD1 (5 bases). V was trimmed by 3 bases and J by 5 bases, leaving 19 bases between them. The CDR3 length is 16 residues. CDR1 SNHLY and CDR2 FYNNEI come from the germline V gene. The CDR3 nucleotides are TGTGCCAGCAGTGAGCTCCATCATCTTGGGGCTACTGAAGCTTTCTTT. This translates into CASSELHHLGATEAFF.

In DNA, the CDR3 is TGTGCCATCAGTGAGTCGGCCGTTTCAGACCGGAACATTCAGTACTTC. The encoded protein is CAISESAVSDRNIQYF. The chain joins TRBV10-3 to TRBJ2-4; D is unresolved. V shed 0 bases and J shed 7 bases, with 16 bases lying between them. Per the germline V gene, CDR1 is ENHRY and CDR2 is SYGVKD. The CDR3 is 16 amino acids.

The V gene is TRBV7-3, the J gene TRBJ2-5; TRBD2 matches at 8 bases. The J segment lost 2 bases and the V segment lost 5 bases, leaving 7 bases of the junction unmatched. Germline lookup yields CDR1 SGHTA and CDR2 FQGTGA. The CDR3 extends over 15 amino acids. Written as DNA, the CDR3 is TGTGCCAGCAGCCCGGGGCGGGGGGAACAAGAGACCCAGTACTTC. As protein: CASSPGRGEQETQYF.

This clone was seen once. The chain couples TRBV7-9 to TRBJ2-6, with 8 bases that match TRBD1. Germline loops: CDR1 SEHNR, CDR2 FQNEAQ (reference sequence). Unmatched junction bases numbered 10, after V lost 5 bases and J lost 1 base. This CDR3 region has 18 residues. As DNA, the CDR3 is TGTGCCAGCAGCCGATCGACAGGGGTTTTATCTGGGGCCAACGTCCTGACTTTC. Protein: CASSRSTGVLSGANVLTF.

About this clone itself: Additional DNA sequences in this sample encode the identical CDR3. In DNA form, the CDR3 reads TGTGCCAGCAGTTCCCCAAGGGGACCTAATGAAAAACTGTTTTTT. The encoded protein is CASSSPRGPNEKLFF. The V and J genes are TRBV28 and TRBJ1-4; D may be TRBD1 (5 bases). The CDR3 totals 15 residues. Trimming left V 4 bases short and J 3 bases short, with 12 bases between. Germline lookup yields CDR1 MDHEN and CDR2 SYDVKM.